These 32 T cell receptor beta chains originate from one sample sequenced in a study of CD4+ T cells in melanoma. The data were produced by immunoSEQ multiplex PCR, yet TCRdb's version contains in-frame clones alone and is incomplete. Of about 10,000 clones listed, about 60% were seen once; the top ten hold about 13%. The specimen sequenced was cells from a culture (not recorded whether cultured in vitro). Every receptor here comes from a human donor with melanoma.

The CDR3 nucleotides read TGTGCCAGCAGCCTGACAGGTTTCAATTCACCCCTCCACTTT. Translating gives CASSLTGFNSPLHF. V and J are TRBV5-8 and TRBJ1-6; a weak D match, TRBD1 (6 bases). The CDR3 extends over 14 amino acids. The V gene lost 4 bases and the J gene lost 7 bases, with 12 bases spanning the gap. Germline CDR1 and CDR2: SGHTS and YDEGEE.

This clone was seen more than once but under ten times. V usage is TRBV5-1 and J usage is TRBJ1-4; 7 nucleotides align to TRBD1. Germline-derived CDR1 and CDR2 are SGHRS and YFSETQ. This CDR3 spans 13 amino acids. V lost 4 bases, J lost 7 bases, and 4 bases stayed unmatched. The CDR3 region has the DNA TGCGCCAGCAGCCCCGGGACAGTTGAAAAACTGTTTTTT. Amino acid sequence: CASSPGTVEKLFF. Together with reference TRBV5-1 and TRBJ1-4, the CDR3 gives the full variable domain: KAGVTQTPRYLIKTRGQQVTLSCSPISGHRSVSWYQQTPGQGLQFLFEYFSETQRNKGNFPGRFSGRQFSNSRSEMNVSTLELGDSALYLCASSPGTVEKLFFGSGTQLSVL.

V gene TRBV5-1 combines with J gene TRBJ1-1, with D possibly being TRBD1 (6 bases). Between the trimmed V and J ends, which lost 0 bases and 7 bases, there was a span of 10 bases. The CDR3 has 13 amino acids. CDR1 and CDR2 (germline): SGHRS, YFSETQ. The CDR3 region is CASSLDRVGEAFF. The CDR3 region has the DNA TGCGCCAGCAGCTTGGACAGGGTGGGTGAAGCTTTCTTT.

This clone turned up a few times. The chain joins TRBV25-1 to TRBJ1-2, with D perhaps TRBD1 (5 bases). CDR3 length: 15 residues. V shed 3 bases and J shed 8 bases, with 19 bases lying between them. Germline V gives CDR1 MGHDK, CDR2 SYGVNS. CDR3: CASSDPERGGKGYTF. CDR3 bases: TGTGCCAGCAGTGACCCCGAGAGGGGTGGGAAGGGCTACACCTTC.

By its share, this clone is medium-sized. The rearrangement links TRBV18 to TRBJ2-7; no clear D. The CDR3 length is 11 residues. V gave up 2 bases and J gave up 5 bases, with 4 bases separating them. CDR1 KGHSH and CDR2 LQKENI come from the germline V gene. As DNA, the CDR3 is TGTGCCAGCTCACCAAAGGACGAGCAGTACTTC. As protein: CASSPKDEQYF. The complete variable domain, with remaining parts taken from reference TRBV18 and TRBJ2-7, reads NAGVMQNPRHLVRRRGQEARLRCSPMKGHSHVYWYRQLPEEGLKFMVYLQKENIIDESGMPKERFSAEFPKEGPSILRIQQVVRGDSAAYFCASSPKDEQYFGPGTRLTVT.

This clone came up a few times. This chain uses TRBV10-3 with TRBJ1-3; D unclear. The ends were cut back, 2 bases at V and 3 bases at J, with 2 bases in the middle. Germline V CDR1 and CDR2: ENHRY, SYGVKD. There are 12 residues in the CDR3. The chain's CDR3 is CAISEGGNTIYF. The CDR3 nucleotides read TGTGCCATCAGTGAGGGTGGAAACACCATATATTTT.

By sample fraction, this clone is medium-sized. The V gene is TRBV2, the J gene TRBJ1-6; D is ambiguous. The CDR3 is 14 residues long. V was cut by 5 bases and J by 6 bases, with 11 bases left in between. Germline V lookup: CDR1 SNHLY, CDR2 FYNNEI. The DNA for the CDR3 is TGTGCCAGCAGTAATGAACACGTTAATTCACCCCTCCACTTT. Translating gives CASSNEHVNSPLHF.

J is TRBJ2-3 and V is TRBV11-2; TRBD1 aligns across 11 bases. Germline V gene sequence: CDR1 SGHAT, CDR2 FQNNGV. The CDR3 is 15 residues long. J lost 3 bases, V lost 3 bases, and 2 bases had no gene match. CDR3 DNA: TGTGCCAGCAGCTTTGGACAGGGGGCTACAGATACGCAGTATTTT. Translating gives CASSFGQGATDTQYF.

V is TRBV9 and J is TRBJ2-1; 13 positions agree with TRBD2. Germline loops: CDR1 SGDLS, CDR2 YYNGEE. V shed 4 bases, J shed 6 bases, and the junction held 7 bases outside the gene matches. The CDR3 runs 16 residues. The CDR3: CASSFGGTSGANEQFF. The CDR3 nucleotides are TGTGCCAGCAGCTTCGGTGGGACTAGCGGGGCCAATGAGCAGTTCTTC. The whole variable domain, filled in from reference TRBV9 and TRBJ2-1, reads DSGVTQTPKHLITATGQRVTLRCSPRSGDLSVYWYQQSLDQGLQFLIQYYNGEERAKGNILERFSAQQFPDLHSELNLSSLELGDSALYFCASSFGGTSGANEQFFGPGTRLTVL.

The gene calls are TRBV2 and TRBJ2-4; D remains ambiguous. This CDR3 comprises 15 residues. The V end was cut by 5 bases, the J end by 0 bases, with 11 bases between. Germline CDR1 is SNHLY and CDR2 is FYNNEI. CDR3 nucleotides: TGTGCCAGCAGTCGATGGTTAATAGCCAAAAACATTCAGTACTTC. Translation: CASSRWLIAKNIQYF.

Details on this clone: One end of the junction fails to match germline, which may point to a read error. The rearrangement joins TRBV7-7 to TRBJ2-5, with 12 bases aligning to TRBD1. Germline V gene sequence: CDR1 SSHAT, CDR2 FNYEAQ (reference sequence). The CDR3 is 15 residues long. CDR3 region: CASSFGTGGRETQYF. CDR3 sequence (DNA): TGTGCTAGCAGCTTCGGGACAGGGGGCCGCGAGACCCAGTACTTC.

The chain is built from TRBV11-1 and TRBJ2-1; TRBD2 agrees at 9 bases. There are 15 residues in the CDR3. Germline assignment: CDR1 SGHAT and CDR2 FQDESV (reference sequence). Trimming removed 5 bases from V and 6 bases from J; junction bases left unmatched: 8. The chain's CDR3 is CASSHRLSGGNEQFF. Here the CDR3 DNA reads TGTGCCAGCAGCCATCGTCTTAGCGGGGGCAATGAGCAGTTCTTC.

There are a few counts of this clone. The J gene is TRBJ1-6, the V gene TRBV10-3; D might be TRBD1 (5 bases). CDR1 is ENHRY, CDR2 SYGVKD, per germline. V lost 7 bases, J lost 7 bases, and 14 bases lay in between. The CDR3 sequence is 14 residues long. The CDR3 DNA reads as TGTGCCATCAACGACCAGGGTCCCAATTCACCCCTCCACTTT. Protein sequence: CAINDQGPNSPLHF.

This clone was found a few times. This sequence joins TRBV12-5 and TRBJ1-3, with D uncertain. The length of the CDR3 is 14 residues. V was pared by 6 bases and J by 2 bases, with 11 bases between. Looked up from germline, CDR1 is LGHNT and CDR2 is FRNRAP. The DNA for the CDR3 is TGTGCTAGTGGCCTGGGGAGCCCTGGAAACACCATATATTTT. It encodes CASGLGSPGNTIYF.

This clone was found a few times. The rearrangement uses TRBV14 and TRBJ1-4, with D unresolved. Germline V gene lookup returns CDR1 SGHDN and CDR2 FVKESK. The CDR3 runs 14 residues. V lost 1 base, J lost 7 bases, and 10 bases lay in between. The CDR3 loop reads CASSQGSWGEKLFF. CDR3 DNA sequence: TGTGCCAGCAGCCAAGGAAGCTGGGGTGAAAAACTGTTTTTT.

This clone was detected a few times. V usage is TRBV2 and J usage is TRBJ1-5; D gene uncertain. The CDR3 is made up of 13 amino acids. Per the germline V gene, CDR1 is SNHLY and CDR2 is FYNNEI. The germline V and J ends were trimmed by 3 bases and 6 bases, with 9 bases remaining between them. CDR3 DNA sequence: TGTGCCAGCAGTGAGCCCCCTCCTCAGCCCCAGCATTTT. This translates into CASSEPPPQPQHF.

This clone is termed medium-sized (0.01 to 0.1%). The chain combines TRBV5-4 with TRBJ2-1; the D call may be TRBD1 or TRBD2 (5 bases each). Trimming removed 0 bases at V and 5 bases at J, with 12 bases between. The CDR3 totals 15 residues. Germline CDR1 and CDR2: SGHNT and YYREEE (reference sequence). The CDR3 is CASSLERGSHNEQFF. CDR3 sequence (DNA): TGTGCCAGCAGCTTGGAGAGGGGATCGCACAATGAGCAGTTCTTC.

The chain carries TRBV5-6 and TRBJ2-6, with D unclear. The V and J ends lost 1 base and 2 bases respectively, with 10 bases between them. The CDR3 contains 16 residues. Germline CDR1 is SGHDT and CDR2 is YYEEEE. In DNA form, the CDR3 reads TGTGCCAGCAGCTTGTTCTCCGGCGCTGGGGCCAACGTCCTGACTTTC. Translation: CASSLFSGAGANVLTF.

The chain combines TRBV5-1 with TRBJ1-3; D is ambiguous. The CDR3 contains 16 residues. The germline CDR1 and CDR2 sequences are SGHRS and YFSETQ. Deletions cut 4 bases from V and 1 base from J, with 15 bases between. The CDR3 protein is CASSLGPPESGNTIYF. CDR3 coding DNA: TGCGCCAGCAGCCTAGGACCGCCCGAATCTGGAAACACCATATATTTT.

This clone was recorded a few times. The CDR3 region is CASSSRLQSNSPLHF. DNA of the CDR3: TGTGCCAGCAGCTCTAGACTCCAGAGCAATTCACCCCTCCACTTT. J is TRBJ1-6 and V is TRBV5-5; D remains ambiguous. Germline CDR1 and CDR2: SGHKS and YYEKEE (reference sequence). There are 15 residues in the CDR3. V was cut by 3 bases and J by 7 bases, with 14 bases left in between.

This clone was seen more than once but under ten times. The chain recombines TRBV4-1 with TRBJ1-6, with D maybe TRBD1 (5 bases). The CDR3 runs 12 residues. Germline V gives CDR1 MGHRA, CDR2 YSYEKL. V was pared by 4 bases and J by 7 bases, with 5 bases between. The CDR3 sequence is CASSRGNSPLHF. In nucleotides, the CDR3 is TGCGCCAGCAGCCGGGGGAATTCACCCCTCCACTTT.

The sample holds a few counts of this clone. The chain links TRBV19 to TRBJ1-2; D perhaps matches TRBD1 (6 bases). Trimming cost V 1 base and J 3 bases, with 9 bases left between them. The CDR3 contains 14 residues. Germline V CDR1 and CDR2: LNHDA, SQIVND (reference sequence). The CDR3 DNA reads TGTGCCAGTAGTATAGGAACAGGGTACTATGGCTACACCTTC. It specifies CASSIGTGYYGYTF.

The chain employs TRBV18 and TRBJ1-1, with D unclear. Between the trimmed V and J ends, which lost 4 bases and 6 bases, there was a span of 12 bases. Germline lookup yields CDR1 KGHSH and CDR2 LQKENI. CDR3 size: 13 residues. CDR3 DNA: TGTGCCAGCTCACGAGAGACGGGTTCTGAAGCTTTCTTT. Its translation is CASSRETGSEAFF.

This chain connects TRBV14 to TRBJ1-2; 8 nucleotides align to TRBD1. CDR3 length: 13 residues. In germline, CDR1 is SGHDN, CDR2 FVKESK. V lost 1 base and J lost 8; bases outside the gene matches: 3. CDR3 in DNA: TGTGCCAGCAGCCAAGGACAGGGGTACGGCTACACCTTC. It codes for CASSQGQGYGYTF.

This rearrangement joins TRBV5-1 to TRBJ2-5; 13 bases fit TRBD2. The length of the CDR3 is 18 residues. V lost 1 base to trimming and J lost 5 bases; unmatched junction nucleotides: 11. From germline, CDR1 is SGHRS and CDR2 YFSETQ. CDR3 nucleotides: TGCGCCAGCAGCTTGACGGGACTAGCGGGGAACTCTGCCGAGACCCAGTACTTC. It translates to CASSLTGLAGNSAETQYF.

V is TRBV5-1 and J is TRBJ1-1; D is unresolved. Germline lookup yields CDR1 SGHRS and CDR2 YFSETQ. The CDR3 loop spans 13 amino acids. Trimming removed 0 bases from V and 4 bases from J, with 7 bases in between. DNA of the CDR3: TGCGCCAGCAGCTTGGCGGGGAGCACTGAAGCTTTCTTT. Protein: CASSLAGSTEAFF.

The sample holds a few counts of this clone. This chain connects TRBV6-6 to TRBJ1-5; no definite D call. The CDR3 consists of 14 residues. CDR1 and CDR2 from the germline V gene are MNHNY and SVGAGI (reference sequence). Trimming removed 8 bases from V and 2 bases from J, with 13 bases in between. The CDR3 here is CASLTNRGNQPQHF. In DNA, the CDR3 is TGTGCCAGCCTTACTAATCGGGGCAATCAGCCCCAGCATTTT.

The CDR3 DNA reads TGTGCCAGCAGCCGCCGGGACAGGGGGCGGGATACGCAGTATTTT. Translated, it gives CASSRRDRGRDTQYF. The rearrangement uses TRBV5-4 and TRBJ2-3, with 12 nucleotides matching TRBD1. V dropped 4 bases and J dropped 6; count of bases not matched to a gene: 6. CDR3 size: 15 residues. Germline V lookup: CDR1 SGHNT, CDR2 YYREEE (reference sequence).

This CDR3 is CASSLRGGPGRYNEQFF. In DNA, the CDR3 is TGTGCCAGCAGCTTAAGGGGAGGCCCAGGGAGGTACAATGAGCAGTTCTTC. The V and J genes are TRBV7-3 and TRBJ2-1; D is perhaps TRBD2 (6 bases). Trimming shortened V by 1 base and J by 4 bases, and 17 bases separated the two germline ends. Germline CDR1 is SGHTA and CDR2 is FQGTGA. CDR3 length equals 17 residues.

This rearrangement joins TRBV7-2 to TRBJ1-3; no firm D call. CDR3 length equals 14 residues. Deletions cut 5 bases from V and 0 bases from J, with 8 bases between. The germline V gene encodes CDR1 SGHTA and CDR2 FQGNSA. The CDR3, as DNA: TGTGCCAGCAGCCCTCAGTTCTCTGGAAACACCATATATTTT. Its protein is CASSPQFSGNTIYF.

This clone was seen only once. The CDR3 DNA sequence: TGCGCCAGCAGCCAGGGAGGTACAGGGAGCACAGATACGCAGTATTTT. This codes for CASSQGGTGSTDTQYF. The chain carries TRBV4-1 and TRBJ2-3, with D possibly called TRBD1 or TRBD2 (6 bases each). The CDR3 has 16 amino acids. The germline CDR1 and CDR2 sequences are MGHRA and YSYEKL. The germline V and J ends were trimmed by 3 bases and 0 bases, with 13 bases remaining between them.

This clone was counted a few times. The chain couples TRBV6-5 to TRBJ1-2; D is uncertain. V dropped 4 bases and J dropped 2 bases, with 5 bases sitting between them. The CDR3 is 12 residues long. Germline-derived CDR1 and CDR2 are MNHEY and SVGAGI. CDR3 sequence reads: CASSSGNYGYTF. The CDR3 DNA sequence: TGTGCCAGCAGTTCCGGGAACTATGGCTACACCTTC.